Each of the 13 T cell receptor beta chains below was sequenced from the same sample in a study of cytomegalovirus exposure and HLA in healthy donors (dated by TCRdb to between 2016 and 2019). The library was made by the immunoSEQ multiplex PCR assay. For the multiplex PCR, a mixture combining 60 forward primers for TCR Vbeta segments and 13 reverse primers for TCR Jbeta segments was used. The table was pulled from immuneACCESS by TCRdb, which kept in-frame rearrangements only. Such tables lose some clones; where checked, under half of the loss comes from unresolved V genes, and the rest has no known cause. The sample profile shows over 120,000 clones; roughly 70% of them were found once. Of the sample, around 7% is held by the ten largest clones. Sequencing was carried out using PBMCs. The receptors come from a man aged 30 to 45 in good health and CMV-seronegative.

This clone showed up just once. The chain joins TRBV7-2 to TRBJ2-7; D not certain. The V end lost 5 bases, the J end lost 3 bases, and 8 bases lay between the germline ends. The CDR3 covers 12 residues. Germline CDR1 reads SGHTA; CDR2 reads FQGNSA. DNA of the CDR3: TGTGCCAGCAGCCCCTACGGCTACGAGCAGTACTTC. Its protein product is CASSPYGYEQYF.

V and J are TRBV7-3 and TRBJ2-7, with D perhaps TRBD2 (5 bases). There are 15 residues in the CDR3. CDR1 and CDR2 (germline): SGHTA, FQGTGA. V lost 5 bases, J lost 4 bases, and 18 bases lay in between. CDR3 in amino acids: CASSPLGGSSYEQYF. The CDR3, as DNA: TGTGCCAGCAGCCCCCTGGGCGGGTCCAGTTACGAGCAGTACTTC.

V usage is TRBV7-2 and J usage is TRBJ1-5; D not resolved. Trimming left V 2 bases short and J 6 bases short, with 8 bases between. CDR1 SGHTA and CDR2 FQGNSA come from the germline V gene. The CDR3 extends over 13 amino acids. The CDR3 here is CASSLPGAQPQHF. Written as DNA, the CDR3 is TGTGCCAGCAGCTTACCGGGAGCTCAGCCCCAGCATTTT.

The chain recombines TRBV28 with TRBJ2-1, with TRBD1 matching over 8 bases. Germline V CDR1 and CDR2: MDHEN, SYDVKM. The CDR3 is 17 residues long. V was pared by 3 bases and J by 4 bases, with 11 bases of the junction left unmatched. The CDR3 DNA follows: TGTGCCAGCAGTTTCCCCGGGACAGGCAACCCATACAATGAGCAGTTCTTC. Protein: CASSFPGTGNPYNEQFF.

This clone was seen a single time. The V call is TRBV18, the J call TRBJ1-1, with D perhaps TRBD1 (5 bases). From germline, CDR1 is KGHSH and CDR2 LQKENI. The CDR3 runs to 14 residues. The V gene lost 3 bases and the J gene lost 1 base, with 9 bases spanning the gap. CDR3 in DNA: TGTGCCAGCTCACCCCGACAGACGAACACTGAAGCTTTCTTT. It specifies CASSPRQTNTEAFF.

The chain employs TRBV29-1 and TRBJ1-2; 8 bases match TRBD1. CDR1 is SQVTM and CDR2 is ANQGSEA in the germline V gene. The CDR3 spans 13 residues. V gave up 3 bases and J gave up 7 bases; unmatched junction bases: 7. The CDR3 DNA follows: TGCAGCGTTGACAGTCAGGGGGCTGCTGGCTACACCTTC. Translation: CSVDSQGAAGYTF.

The V and J genes are TRBV11-2 and TRBJ2-7, with a tentative D call TRBD1 (7 bases). The CDR3 consists of 15 residues. Trimming pared 3 bases from V and 2 bases from J, leaving 14 bases between. The germline V gene encodes CDR1 SGHAT and CDR2 FQNNGV. The DNA of the CDR3 is TGTGCCAGCAGCTTTAATTTCAGGGGGGCCTACGAGCAGTACTTC. Its translation: CASSFNFRGAYEQYF.

V and J are TRBV27 and TRBJ2-3; D is ambiguous. Germline CDR1 reads MNHEY; CDR2 reads SMNVEV (reference sequence). The CDR3 consists of 15 residues. Trimming took off 2 bases at V and 2 bases at J, with 11 bases between the two ends. DNA of the CDR3: TGTGCCAGCAGTTTAGTTGCAGCGATCACAGATACGCAGTATTTT. Translation gives CASSLVAAITDTQYF.

The J gene is TRBJ2-1, the V gene TRBV6-4; 10 bases are shared with TRBD2. This CDR3 is 18 amino acids long. The germline gives CDR1 MRHNA, CDR2 SNTAGT. V lost 0 bases and J lost 8; bases outside the gene matches: 13. The CDR3 protein is CASSDSSSSGGIGDEQFF. The CDR3 nucleotides read TGTGCCAGCAGTGACTCTAGTTCTAGCGGGGGAATTGGCGATGAGCAGTTCTTC.

This chain links TRBV18 with TRBJ2-1, with TRBD2 matching over 13 bases. Germline-derived CDR1 and CDR2 are KGHSH and LQKENI. The junction had 4 bases not matched to a gene; V was cut back by 2 bases and J by 9 bases. The CDR3 runs 15 residues. The CDR3 loop is CASSPTSGGATEQFF. CDR3 nucleotides: TGTGCCAGCTCACCAACTAGCGGGGGGGCCACTGAGCAGTTCTTC.

The rearrangement uses TRBV5-1 and TRBJ1-4; TRBD1 agrees at 9 bases. J gave up 7 bases and V 4 bases, and 8 bases lay outside the gene matches. The CDR3 loop spans 15 amino acids. Germline loops: CDR1 SGHRS, CDR2 YFSETQ. CDR3 sequence reads: CASSLSGQGSEKLFF. CDR3 DNA: TGCGCCAGCAGCCTCTCGGGACAGGGTTCTGAAAAACTGTTTTTT.

The sample holds a few counts of this clone. The CDR3 loop is CASSLYSGGPGYF. CDR3 DNA sequence: TGCGCCAGCAGCTTGTACAGCGGGGGGCCGGGGTACTTC. The chain links TRBV5-1 to TRBJ2-5; 9 bases agree with TRBD2. Trimming took 1 base from V and 13 from J; bases not matched to a gene: 8. Germline V CDR1 and CDR2: SGHRS, YFSETQ. This CDR3 spans 13 amino acids. Combining the CDR3 with reference TRBV5-1 and TRBJ2-5 gives the whole variable domain KAGVTQTPRYLIKTRGQQVTLSCSPISGHRSVSWYQQTPGQGLQFLFEYFSETQRNKGNFPGRFSGRQFSNSRSEMNVSTLELGDSALYLCASSLYSGGPGYFGPGTRLLVL.

The rearrangement uses TRBV12-2 and TRBJ2-7; whether TRBD1, the table's D call, matches the DNA was not checked. TRBV12-2 corresponds to a pseudogene. The CDR3 has 14 amino acids. Written as DNA, the CDR3 is TGTGCAAGTCCGGGACAGGTGTCGTCCTACGAGCAGTACTTC. This codes for CASPGQVSSYEQYF.